This paragraph covers one TCR beta chain sequence. The antigen remains unidentified. The TCRbeta library incorporated unique molecular identifiers. TCRdb recomputed calls from the PCR reads with MiXCR, one row per CDR3 protein. Of approximately 50,000 distinct CDR3 sequences listed, 52% are singletons. This specimen comes from a study of T-cell reconstitution after alpha-beta-depleted transplantation in children. The CDR3 runs 15 residues. V was pared by 4 bases and J by 4 bases, with 17 bases between. Germline CDR1 reads DFQATT; CDR2 reads SNEGSKA (reference sequence). Findings and limits, study-wide: From newly produced T cells came most of the T-cell counts and diversity one year after transplant. The study reportedly traced alpha-beta T cells about two months after transplant to several hundred expanded graft clones.

The gene calls are TRBV20-1 and TRBJ1-3; D possibly corresponds to TRBD1 (6 bases). The sequencing used peripheral blood, collected before TCRalphabeta/CD19-depleted stem cell transplant. The clonotype was recovered from a boy younger than two with SCID, due to receive a stem cell transplant. Written as DNA, the CDR3 is TGCAGTGCTACAGCTGGGGGGGCTTCGGGAAACACCATATATTTT. It specifies CSATAGGASGNTIYF.